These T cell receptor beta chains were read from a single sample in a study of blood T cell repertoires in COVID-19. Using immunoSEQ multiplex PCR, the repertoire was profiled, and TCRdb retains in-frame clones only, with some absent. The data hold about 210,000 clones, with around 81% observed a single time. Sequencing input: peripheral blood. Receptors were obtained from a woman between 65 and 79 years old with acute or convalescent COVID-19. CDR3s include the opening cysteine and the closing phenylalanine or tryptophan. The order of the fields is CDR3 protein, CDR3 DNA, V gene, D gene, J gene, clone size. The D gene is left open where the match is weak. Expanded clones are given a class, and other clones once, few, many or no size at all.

CDR3 protein: CASSLAAVANYGYTF
CDR3 DNA: TGTGCCAGCAGCTTAGCGGCGGTAGCTAACTATGGCTACACCTTC
V gene: TRBV7-2
D gene: -
J gene: TRBJ1-2
clone size: -

CDR3 protein: CASSLRGDGYTF
CDR3 DNA: TGTGCCAGCAGTTTGCGCGGAGATGGCTACACCTTC
V gene: TRBV12-3/TRBV12-4
D gene: -
J gene: TRBJ1-2
clone size: -

CDR3 protein: CASSEQGATGELFF
CDR3 DNA: TGCGCCAGCAGTGAGCAGGGCGCCACCGGGGAGCTGTTTTTT
V gene: TRBV10-1
D gene: -
J gene: TRBJ2-2
clone size: -

CDR3 protein: CASSPEYEQYF
CDR3 DNA: TGTGCCAGCAGCCCTGAGTACGAGCAGTACTTC
V gene: TRBV2
D gene: -
J gene: TRBJ2-7
clone size: -

CDR3 protein: CASSQEGQGKLYEQYF
CDR3 DNA: TGTGCCAGCAGCCAAGAGGGACAGGGGAAATTATACGAGCAGTACTTC
V gene: TRBV14
D gene: TRBD1
J gene: TRBJ2-7
clone size: -

CDR3 protein: CAWSSGMANYGYTF
CDR3 DNA: TGTGCCTGGAGTTCCGGGATGGCTAACTATGGCTACACCTTC
V gene: TRBV30
D gene: -
J gene: TRBJ1-2
clone size: few

CDR3 protein: CASSPQGWDGYTF
CDR3 DNA: TGTGCCAGCTCACCTCAGGGTTGGGATGGCTACACCTTC
V gene: TRBV18
D gene: -
J gene: TRBJ1-2
clone size: -

CDR3 protein: CASSESMAGGSYEQYF
CDR3 DNA: TGTGCCAGCAGTGAAAGTATGGCAGGGGGATCCTACGAGCAGTACTTC
V gene: TRBV6-1
D gene: TRBD1
J gene: TRBJ2-7
clone size: -

CDR3 protein: CATSSRDSLYEQYF
CDR3 DNA: TGTGCCACCAGTAGCCGGGACTCCCTCTACGAGCAGTACTTC
V gene: TRBV24-1
D gene: -
J gene: TRBJ2-7
clone size: -

CDR3 protein: CASRPLQGEKLFF
CDR3 DNA: TGTGCCAGTAGACCGTTACAGGGGGAGAAGCTGTTTTTT
V gene: TRBV19
D gene: TRBD1
J gene: TRBJ1-4
clone size: many

CDR3 protein: CASSIGGVIQETQYF
CDR3 DNA: TGTGCCAGTAGTATAGGGGGGGTAATCCAAGAGACCCAGTACTTC
V gene: TRBV19
D gene: -
J gene: TRBJ2-5
clone size: -

CDR3 protein: CASSSTGGAQYF
CDR3 DNA: TGTGCCAGCAGCTCGACCGGCGGGGCCCAGTACTTC
V gene: TRBV7-8
D gene: -
J gene: TRBJ2-5
clone size: few

CDR3 protein: CASSAQGDTEAFF
CDR3 DNA: TGTGCCAGCAGTGCACAGGGAGATACTGAAGCTTTCTTT
V gene: TRBV2
D gene: -
J gene: TRBJ1-1
clone size: -

CDR3 protein: CASSHRSGGPNTGELFF
CDR3 DNA: TGCGCCAGCAGCCATCGGAGCGGGGGTCCCAACACCGGGGAGCTGTTTTTT
V gene: TRBV4-1
D gene: TRBD2
J gene: TRBJ2-2
clone size: -

CDR3 protein: CASSLDGTGPYNEQFF
CDR3 DNA: TGTGCCAGCAGCTTAGATGGGACAGGGCCCTACAATGAGCAGTTCTTC
V gene: TRBV7-2
D gene: TRBD1
J gene: TRBJ2-1
clone size: -

CDR3 protein: CAWSLGGTGYGYTF
CDR3 DNA: TGTGCCTGGAGTTTGGGAGGCACGGGCTATGGCTACACCTTC
V gene: TRBV30
D gene: -
J gene: TRBJ1-2
clone size: -

CDR3 protein: CASRTSTVNIQYF
CDR3 DNA: TGTGCCAGCAGGACCTCGACAGTAAACATTCAGTACTTC
V gene: TRBV2
D gene: -
J gene: TRBJ2-4
clone size: -

CDR3 protein: CASSHDDRGGNTIYF
CDR3 DNA: TGTGCCAGCAGCCACGATGACAGGGGAGGAAACACCATATATTTT
V gene: TRBV11-2
D gene: TRBD1
J gene: TRBJ1-3
clone size: few

CDR3 protein: CASSFDSSSLDTQYF
CDR3 DNA: TGTGCCAGCAGCTTTGACAGCAGCAGCCTAGATACGCAGTATTTT
V gene: TRBV7-2
D gene: -
J gene: TRBJ2-3
clone size: -

CDR3 protein: CASSQDDRGTNTIYF
CDR3 DNA: TGCGCCAGCAGCCAAGATGACAGGGGGACGAACACCATATATTTT
V gene: TRBV4-1
D gene: TRBD1
J gene: TRBJ1-3
clone size: -

CDR3 protein: CASSLLTGTDNEKLFF
CDR3 DNA: TGCGCCAGCAGCCTACTCACCGGGACAGACAATGAAAAACTGTTTTTT
V gene: TRBV5-1
D gene: TRBD1
J gene: TRBJ1-4
clone size: -

CDR3 protein: CASSYSGQAYNEQFF
CDR3 DNA: TGTGCCAGCAGCTACAGTGGACAGGCCTACAATGAGCAGTTCTTC
V gene: TRBV5-5
D gene: TRBD1
J gene: TRBJ2-1
clone size: -

CDR3 protein: CASIGRGYGYTF
CDR3 DNA: TGTGCCAGCATCGGTAGGGGCTATGGCTACACCTTC
V gene: TRBV6-5
D gene: -
J gene: TRBJ1-2
clone size: -